One and the same sample provided the 30 T cell receptor beta chains below, sequenced in a study of blood T cell repertoires in COVID-19. The data were produced by immunoSEQ multiplex PCR, yet TCRdb's version contains in-frame clones alone and is incomplete. The profile shows 99,000 or so clones, around nine tenths of them singletons. Material: peripheral blood. The origin of the receptors is a human donor in a cohort sampled during active COVID-19.

The J gene is TRBJ2-1, the V gene TRBV29-1, with 9 bases matching TRBD2. Looked up from germline, CDR1 is SQVTM and CDR2 is ANQGSEA. The CDR3 sequence is 13 residues long. J lost 6 bases, V lost 7 bases, and 7 bases had no gene match. CDR3: CSAQRTSVNEQFF. Here the CDR3 DNA reads TGCAGCGCCCAACGGACTAGCGTCAATGAGCAGTTCTTC.

CDR3 nucleotides: TGTGCCAGCAGCTTAAGTCCACGGGGAGACAAAAACATTCAGTACTTC. It encodes CASSLSPRGDKNIQYF. The rearrangement links TRBV7-3 to TRBJ2-4; D is perhaps TRBD2 (5 bases). V gave up 1 base and J gave up 3 bases, with 13 bases separating them. The CDR3 contains 16 residues. Germline-derived CDR1 and CDR2 are SGHTA and FQGTGA.

This clone was recorded once. The J gene is TRBJ1-5, the V gene TRBV6-2 or TRBV6-3; a weak D match, TRBD1 (5 bases). CDR1 MNHEY and CDR2 SVGEGT come from the germline V gene. The CDR3 has 17 amino acids. Trimming removed 3 bases from V and 2 bases from J, with 17 bases in between. CDR3: CASSYSHLEGRNQPQHF. The CDR3, as DNA: TGTGCCAGCAGTTATTCCCACTTGGAGGGGCGCAATCAGCCCCAGCATTTT.

The chain combines TRBV4-1 with TRBJ2-1; 9 bases match TRBD1. V dropped 1 base and J dropped 0; count of bases not matched to a gene: 7. Germline V gives CDR1 MGHRA, CDR2 YSYEKL. CDR3 size: 18 residues. CDR3 sequence (DNA): TGCGCCAGCAGCCAAGCGGACAGGGGCCTTAGCTCCTACAATGAGCAGTTCTTC. It codes for CASSQADRGLSSYNEQFF.

The chain links TRBV27 to TRBJ2-1, with D possibly matching TRBD2 (7 bases). Germline CDR1 and CDR2: MNHEY and SMNVEV (reference sequence). Trimming stripped 6 bases from V and 7 bases from J, with 19 bases between. This CDR3 region has 15 residues. The CDR3 here is CASSQGGAPFNEQFF. The CDR3 DNA reads TGTGCCAGCAGCCAAGGGGGGGCGCCATTTAATGAGCAGTTCTTC.

The chain joins TRBV18 to TRBJ1-1, with 10 positions matching TRBD1. V lost 4 bases and J lost 7; bases outside the gene matches: 6. From germline, CDR1 is KGHSH and CDR2 LQKENI. The CDR3 runs 14 residues. CDR3 region: CASSRAGTGVEAFF. The CDR3 coding sequence is TGTGCCAGCTCACGGGCCGGGACAGGGGTTGAAGCTTTCTTT.

The chain carries TRBV7-2 and TRBJ2-7, with TRBD2 matching 7 bases. J gave up 4 bases and V 2 bases, and 8 bases lay outside the gene matches. This CDR3 has 15 amino acids. CDR1 is SGHTA, CDR2 FQGNSA, per germline. The CDR3 nucleotides read TGTGCCAGCAGCTTATTCTTTGGGGGGGGATACGAGCAGTACTTC. This sequence encodes CASSLFFGGGYEQYF.

The CDR3 nucleotides are TGTGCCAGCAGCTCTCGACAGGGTCCAAGCCGCGAAGCTTTCTTT. Amino acids: CASSSRQGPSREAFF. This chain uses TRBV5-6 with TRBJ1-1; 7 nucleotides agree with TRBD1. The CDR3 extends over 15 amino acids. With 3 bases clipped from V and 8 bases from J, the junction kept 13 bases outside the gene matches. Germline V lookup: CDR1 SGHDT, CDR2 YYEEEE.

This clone has a count of ten or more. The rearrangement links TRBV24-1 to TRBJ2-6; 9 nucleotides agree with TRBD1. The trim removed 5 bases at V and 0 bases at J, leaving 10 bases unmatched. The CDR3 is 19 amino acids. CDR1 is KGHDR and CDR2 is SFDVKD in the germline V gene. The CDR3 bases are TGTGCCACCAGTGCTTCACTAGGACAGGGGCCCTCTGGGGCCAACGTCCTGACTTTC. Translating it yields CATSASLGQGPSGANVLTF.

This chain links TRBV5-1 with TRBJ1-2; possibly TRBD1 for D (5 bases). The CDR3 length is 13 residues. CDR1 is SGHRS and CDR2 is YFSETQ in the germline V gene. V gave up 7 bases and J gave up 1 base, with 11 bases separating them. The CDR3 coding sequence is TGCGCCAGCGCACGCGACAGTAACTATGGCTACACCTTC. Protein product: CASARDSNYGYTF.

The chain has TRBV19 and TRBJ2-5, with D possibly matching TRBD1 (6 bases). Trimming removed 1 base at V and 4 bases at J, with 10 bases between. Per germline, CDR1 LNHDA and CDR2 SQIVND (reference sequence). The CDR3 has 14 residues. As DNA, the CDR3 is TGTGCCAGTAGTATAGGGTTCAGGGGAGAGACCCAGTACTTC. It yields the protein CASSIGFRGETQYF.

The CDR3 sequence: CSVVVATSSGTEQYF. As DNA, the CDR3 is TGCAGCGTTGTGGTAGCTACTAGCAGTGGGACCGAGCAGTACTTC. V and J are TRBV29-1 and TRBJ2-7; D might be TRBD2 (6 bases). The CDR3 is 15 residues long. CDR1 and CDR2 (germline): SQVTM, ANQGSEA. Trimming removed 4 bases at V and 6 bases at J, with 22 bases between.

The chain employs TRBV10-2 and TRBJ2-3; TRBD2 matches 8 bases. Germline trimming cut 7 bases from V and 0 bases from J; bases unmatched to any gene: 3. CDR1 and CDR2 from the germline V gene are WSHSY and SAAADI. The CDR3 sequence is 14 residues long. CDR3 bases: TGCGCCAGCACAGCGGGAGCAAGCACAGATACGCAGTATTTT. This gives the protein CASTAGASTDTQYF.

The V call is TRBV28, the J call TRBJ1-2; 7 bases align to TRBD1. From germline, CDR1 is MDHEN and CDR2 SYDVKM. J gave up 6 bases and V 7 bases, and 17 bases lay outside the gene matches. The CDR3 is 16 residues long. CDR3 nucleotides: TGTGCCAGCACCGTCCCCCACGGACAGGCCCGCCATGGCTACACCTTC. This sequence encodes CASTVPHGQARHGYTF.

The gene calls are TRBV25-1 and TRBJ2-7, with D perhaps TRBD2 (5 bases). Trimming shortened V by 2 bases and J by 0 bases, and 20 bases separated the two germline ends. The CDR3 is 18 amino acids. Germline CDR1 MGHDK, CDR2 SYGVNS. The CDR3 sequence is CASSETPRRSGGSYEQYF. As DNA, the CDR3 is TGTGCCAGCAGTGAAACCCCACGACGGAGCGGAGGCTCCTACGAGCAGTACTTC.

The chain recombines TRBV4-1 with TRBJ1-1, with 7 positions matching TRBD1. The CDR3 has 15 amino acids. Germline trimming cut 4 bases from V and 1 base from J; bases unmatched to any gene: 6. The germline CDR1 and CDR2 sequences are MGHRA and YSYEKL. The CDR3 loop reads CASSPSQGGNTEAFF. The CDR3 DNA reads as TGCGCCAGCAGCCCGTCCCAGGGGGGGAACACTGAAGCTTTCTTT.

The rearrangement joins TRBV29-1 to TRBJ2-6; 10 bases fit TRBD1. The CDR3 extends over 16 amino acids. The V and J ends lost 1 base and 0 bases, in that order; junction bases with no gene match: 0. Germline V lookup: CDR1 SQVTM, CDR2 ANQGSEA. For the CDR3, the DNA is TGCAGCGTTGAAGGGGACAGGGGCTCTGGGGCCAACGTCCTGACTTTC. Translating it yields CSVEGDRGSGANVLTF.

This rearrangement joins TRBV19 to TRBJ1-1; 8 positions agree with TRBD1. J lost 0 bases, V lost 5 bases, and 17 bases had no gene match. This CDR3 is built from 19 residues. Germline V gives CDR1 LNHDA, CDR2 SQIVND (reference sequence). CDR3 amino acids: CASSHQARDRPVVNTEAFF. The CDR3 region has the DNA TGTGCCAGTAGTCACCAGGCCCGGGACAGGCCCGTGGTGAACACTGAAGCTTTCTTT.

DNA for the CDR3: TGTGCCAGCAGCTCCTCACTAGCGGGAGACAATGAGCAGTTCTTC. Protein: CASSSSLAGDNEQFF. The rearrangement links TRBV7-8 to TRBJ2-1; 11 bases are shared with TRBD2. The CDR3 covers 15 residues. With V trimmed by 4 bases and J by 5 bases, 4 bases remained unmatched. Looked up from germline, CDR1 is SGHVS and CDR2 is FQNEAQ.

The chain uses TRBV5-8 and TRBJ2-4, with a possible D match to TRBD2 (6 bases). The CDR3 consists of 18 residues. CDR1 and CDR2 (germline): SGHTS, YDEGEE. Trimming took off 6 bases at V and 0 bases at J, with 22 bases between the two ends. The CDR3 region is CASTLVGGLEGAKNIQYF. The CDR3 nucleotides read TGTGCCAGCACGCTAGTCGGGGGACTTGAGGGAGCCAAAAACATTCAGTACTTC.

This chain joins TRBV7-9 and TRBJ2-7, with 9 bases identical to TRBD2. Germline V gene data show CDR1 as SEHNR and CDR2 as FQNEAQ (reference sequence). The V segment lost 2 bases and the J segment 4 bases; nucleotides outside the gene matches: 3. The CDR3 has 14 amino acids. The CDR3 sequence is CASSLQREDYEQYF. CDR3 sequence (DNA): TGTGCCAGCAGCTTACAGCGGGAGGATTACGAGCAGTACTTC.

This clone was seen once. The rearrangement joins TRBV28 to TRBJ1-4; D is unclear. Germline assignment: CDR1 MDHEN and CDR2 SYDVKM. The CDR3 consists of 16 residues. Trimming pared 6 bases from V and 7 bases from J, leaving 21 bases between. This CDR3 reads CASSPGAGWWSEKLFF. The CDR3 region has the DNA TGTGCCAGCAGCCCTGGTGCGGGGTGGTGGAGTGAAAAACTGTTTTTT.

The V gene is TRBV6-2 or TRBV6-3, the J gene TRBJ2-7; possibly TRBD2 for D (6 bases). V was trimmed by 3 bases and J by 2 bases, leaving 17 bases between them. The CDR3 has 16 amino acids. Germline loops: CDR1 MNHEY, CDR2 SVGEGT. The CDR3 nucleotides are TGTGCCAGCAGTTATAACCAACTAGCTACAGCCTACGAGCAGTACTTC. Residues: CASSYNQLATAYEQYF.

The gene calls are TRBV7-8 and TRBJ2-3; weak D call: TRBD1 (5 bases). The V gene lost 4 bases and the J gene lost 2 bases, with 13 bases spanning the gap. In germline, CDR1 is SGHVS, CDR2 FQNEAQ. The length of the CDR3 is 15 residues. CDR3 amino acids: CASSSQVFSTDTQYF. CDR3 bases: TGTGCCAGCAGCTCACAGGTTTTCTCCACAGATACGCAGTATTTT.

The chain recombines TRBV4-1 with TRBJ1-1; TRBD1 matches at 9 bases. This CDR3 is built from 15 residues. The germline V gene encodes CDR1 MGHRA and CDR2 YSYEKL. Unmatched junction bases numbered 2, after V lost 2 bases and J lost 1 base. CDR3 sequence: CASSQPGQGNTEAFF. Here the CDR3 DNA reads TGCGCCAGCAGCCAACCGGGACAGGGGAACACTGAAGCTTTCTTT.

The rearrangement links TRBV12-3 or TRBV12-4 to TRBJ2-3, with 7 bases that match TRBD2. The CDR3 has 12 amino acids. V trimming: 5 bases; J trimming: 4 bases; junction bases outside the gene matches: 0. CDR3 bases: TGTGCCAGCAGTAGCGGGGCAGATACGCAGTATTTT. The encoded protein is CASSSGADTQYF.

This chain joins TRBV7-2 and TRBJ1-5; TRBD1 might be the D (6 bases). This CDR3 region has 16 residues. Trimming shortened V by 2 bases and J by 3 bases, and 14 bases separated the two germline ends. In germline, CDR1 is SGHTA, CDR2 FQGNSA. The CDR3 loop reads CASSLLPPGVNQPQHF. The CDR3 DNA reads as TGTGCCAGCAGCTTATTACCCCCAGGGGTCAATCAGCCCCAGCATTTT.

This rearrangement joins TRBV5-5 to TRBJ1-5; a weak D match, TRBD1 (5 bases). CDR1 SGHKS and CDR2 YYEKEE come from the germline V gene (reference sequence). This CDR3 is 15 amino acids long. V was cut by 4 bases and J by 5 bases, with 16 bases left in between. The CDR3 DNA reads as TGTGCCAGCAGCACCGACGTAGGGGCTGATCAGCCCCAGCATTTT. Translated: CASSTDVGADQPQHF. Full variable domain (rest looked up from reference TRBV5-5 and TRBJ1-5): DAGVTQSPTHLIKTRGQQVTLRCSPISGHKSVSWYQQVLGQGPQFIFQYYEKEERGRGNFPDRFSARQFPNYSSELNVNALLLGDSALYLCASSTDVGADQPQHFGDGTRLSIL.

The rearrangement links TRBV6-1 to TRBJ2-3; no clear D. This CDR3 is built from 16 residues. V shed 3 bases and J shed 0 bases, with 13 bases lying between them. Germline V CDR1 and CDR2: MNHNS, SASEGT. The CDR3 nucleotides read TGTGCCAGCAGTGAGAGGTTCCAGCCGAGCACAGATACGCAGTATTTT. It specifies CASSERFQPSTDTQYF.

The V call is TRBV4-3, the J call TRBJ1-2; 9 bases are shared with TRBD1. This CDR3 is built from 15 residues. The V segment lost 3 bases and the J segment 8 bases; nucleotides outside the gene matches: 10. Germline-derived CDR1 and CDR2 are LGHNA and YSLEER. CDR3 region: CASSHTGTGLKGYTF. As DNA, the CDR3 is TGCGCCAGCAGCCATACCGGGACAGGGTTAAAGGGCTACACCTTC.